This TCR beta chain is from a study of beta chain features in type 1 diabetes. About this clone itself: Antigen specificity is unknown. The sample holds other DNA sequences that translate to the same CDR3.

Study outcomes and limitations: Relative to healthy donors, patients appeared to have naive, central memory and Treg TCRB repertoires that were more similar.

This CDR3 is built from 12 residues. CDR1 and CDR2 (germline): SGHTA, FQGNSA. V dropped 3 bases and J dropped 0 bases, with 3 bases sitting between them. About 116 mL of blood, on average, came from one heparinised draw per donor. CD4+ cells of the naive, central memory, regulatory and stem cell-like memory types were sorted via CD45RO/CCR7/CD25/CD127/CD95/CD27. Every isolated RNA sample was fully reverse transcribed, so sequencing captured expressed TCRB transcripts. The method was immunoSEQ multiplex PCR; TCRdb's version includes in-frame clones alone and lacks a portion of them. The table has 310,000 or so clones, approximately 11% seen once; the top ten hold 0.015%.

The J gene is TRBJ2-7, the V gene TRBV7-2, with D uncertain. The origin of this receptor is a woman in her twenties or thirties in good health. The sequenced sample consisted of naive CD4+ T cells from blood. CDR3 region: CASSLSSYEQYF. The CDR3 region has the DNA TGTGCCAGCAGCTTGAGCTCCTACGAGCAGTACTTC.